Listed here is a single T cell receptor (beta chain). Profiled with immunoSEQ multiplex PCR; TCRdb holds only in-frame clones, not every one. The sample consists of approximately 250,000 clones, approximately 86% of them appearing once. The sample originates from a study of blood T cell repertoires in COVID-19. Germline CDR1 and CDR2: MDHEN and SYDVKM. The CDR3 runs 15 residues. V dropped 7 bases and J dropped 0 bases, with 16 bases sitting between them. This receptor was taken from a middle-aged man with active or convalescent COVID-19. The material sequenced was peripheral blood. The chain has TRBV28 and TRBJ2-7; D perhaps matches TRBD2 (5 bases). DNA of the CDR3: TGTGCCAGCACCCGTGGGCGGGCGAGCTCCTACGAGCAGTACTTC. This sequence encodes CASTRGRASSYEQYF.